This entry describes one T cell receptor beta chain. What this receptor recognizes is not known. One base away there is no much larger clone; base qualities are not given. TCRbeta CDR3 regions were amplified from genomic DNA by means of the immunoSEQ Assay, a bias-controlled multiplex PCR. Per the source publication's procedure: Nucleated cell counts per sample were estimated from amplification of reference gene primers within the assay. To quantify the absolute abundance of each unique TCRbeta CDR3 rearrangement, sequence reads were collapsed and filtered. Productive Simpson clonality was computed per sample as the square root of Simpson's diversity index over productive rearrangements. Not all clones reach the TCRdb copy of this immuneACCESS table, which keeps in-frame sequences only. Checked studies attribute under half of the gap to unresolved V genes and leave the rest unexplained. V, J and clone size derive from that table, while D and trimming were established from the DNA sequence. This sample gives 90,000 to 110,000 clones in total; 85% of them show up just once. The leading ten clones occupy around 4.3% of the sample.

Including the terminal cysteine and phenylalanine, the CDR3 comprises 14 residues. Of the read, only the CDR3 DNA is kept; its 42 bases are in frame from base 1. Trimmed from V: 4 bases; trimmed from J: 2 bases; junction bases lacking a gene match: 2. For CDR1 and CDR2, the germline V gene (reference sequence) lists LGHDT and YNNKEL. Collaborating institutions collected whole blood in K2EDTA tubes following their own protocols. For TCRbeta analysis, collaborator samples were shipped as frozen whole blood, as isolated PBMCs, or as DNA extracted from either sample type. The data belong to a study of blood T cell repertoires in COVID-19 (TCRdb year 2020). Notes on the research overall: Samples covering the acute and convalescent phases of COVID-19 were provided by collaborators in the United States, Italy and Spain. The prospective study material was composed of cDNA or gDNA derived from T cells, B-cell-depleted T cells, or PBMCs. The dataset comprised deeply sampled blood TCRbeta repertoires from subjects exposed to, actively infected with, or recovered from COVID-19. A freely available public database, intended as a resource for researchers studying the immune response to SARS-CoV-2, is where the repertoires were released. The samples were drawn from the first 160 participants of the ongoing ImmuneRACE study and from 1,254 subjects provided by 6 global collaborators. The sample metadata nearly always contained a de-identified subject ID, COVID-19 status, age in years and sex. Where HLA class I and class II types were available, the types were taken from metadata supplied by the sample provider, not from assay-based typing. What the research found in general, with its limitations: The amount of clinical and demographic metadata varied by source and participant and was provided uncurated.

The sample comprised peripheral blood. This receptor was obtained from a man in his fifties with acute or convalescent COVID-19. The V and J genes are TRBV3-1 (or the pseudogene TRBV3-2) and TRBJ1-3, with 7 bases matching TRBD1. The DNA sequence follows: TGTGCCAGCAGCCGAACAGGGGCTGGAAACACCATATATTTT. It translates as CASSRTGAGNTIYF.